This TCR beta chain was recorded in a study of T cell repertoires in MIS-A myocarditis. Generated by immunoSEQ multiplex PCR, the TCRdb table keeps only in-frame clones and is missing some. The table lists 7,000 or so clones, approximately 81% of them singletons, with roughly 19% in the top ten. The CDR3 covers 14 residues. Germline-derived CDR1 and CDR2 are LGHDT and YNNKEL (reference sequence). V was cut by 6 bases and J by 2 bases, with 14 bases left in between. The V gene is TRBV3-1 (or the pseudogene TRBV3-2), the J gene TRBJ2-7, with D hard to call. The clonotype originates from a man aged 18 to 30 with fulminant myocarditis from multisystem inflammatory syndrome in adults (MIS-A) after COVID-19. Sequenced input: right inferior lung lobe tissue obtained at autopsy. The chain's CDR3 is CASSPAGVAYEQYF. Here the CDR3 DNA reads TGTGCCAGCAGTCCCGCTGGGGTTGCCTACGAGCAGTACTTC.